Below are 13 T cell receptor beta chains sequenced from a single sample in a study of blood T cells in healthy people across ages. Combining a sample-barcoded 5' primer with a J-beta primer mix, a second PCR ran for roughly 7 to 12 cycles. Via MiXCR, TCRdb re-called the 5' RACE reads, giving one row per CDR3 protein. The sample has over a million distinct CDR3 sequences, approximately 38% seen once. Material for sequencing was blood. These receptors all come from a woman aged 18-29 years in good health.

The DNA for the CDR3 is TGTGCCAGCGAGGATGAAACAAACAATGAGCAGTTCTTC. It specifies CASEDETNNEQFF. The V and J genes are TRBV12-3 or TRBV12-4 and TRBJ2-1; no clear D. The length of the CDR3 is 13 residues. Trimming took 8 bases from V and 5 from J, leaving 13 bases between them.

This clonotype appeared a few times. The rearrangement joins TRBV7-9 to TRBJ2-5; 8 nucleotides align to TRBD1. The germline V gene has CDR1 SEHNR and CDR2 FQNEAQ (reference sequence). The CDR3 spans 15 residues. V lost 5 bases to trimming and J lost 3 bases; unmatched junction nucleotides: 8. CDR3 in DNA: TGTGCCAGCAGCCTGACCTGGACAGGGAAAGAGACCCAGTACTTC. It specifies CASSLTWTGKETQYF.

The chain carries TRBV24-1 and TRBJ2-1; D possibly corresponds to TRBD1 (6 bases). V was trimmed by 4 bases and J by 0 bases, leaving 15 bases between them. The CDR3 totals 17 residues. Germline CDR1 is KGHDR and CDR2 is SFDVKD. In DNA form, the CDR3 reads TGTGCCACCAGTGACCAGGACAGTAAGAGCTCCTACAATGAGCAGTTCTTC. Amino acid sequence: CATSDQDSKSSYNEQFF.

This clonotype was recorded a few times. The chain combines TRBV4-2 with TRBJ2-1, with 9 positions matching TRBD2. In germline, CDR1 is LGHNA, CDR2 YNFKEQ. V gave up 0 bases and J gave up 9 bases; unmatched junction bases: 6. The CDR3 runs 15 residues. CDR3 bases: TGTGCCAGCAGCCAAGATCAAGGTAGCGGGGGTGAGCAGTTCTTC. Translating it yields CASSQDQGSGGEQFF.

The chain recombines TRBV6-1 with TRBJ2-1; D possibly corresponds to TRBD2 (5 bases). V dropped 1 base and J dropped 14 bases, with 15 bases sitting between them. Per the germline V gene, CDR1 is MNHNS and CDR2 is SASEGT. The length of the CDR3 is 13 residues. The CDR3 region is CASSEGREYDKFF. DNA for the CDR3: TGTGCCAGCAGTGAAGGAAGGGAGTACGATAAGTTCTTC.

This clonotype was counted between two and nine times. This chain connects TRBV27 to TRBJ1-1, with a weak D call TRBD1 (5 bases). The CDR3 is 14 amino acids. Trimming pared 2 bases from V and 5 bases from J, leaving 12 bases between. CDR1 and CDR2 from the germline V gene are MNHEY and SMNVEV (reference sequence). CDR3 in DNA: TGTGCCAGCAGTTTAGCTCCAGGGCCGACTGAAGCTTTCTTT. Protein product: CASSLAPGPTEAFF.

This clonotype was seen at least ten times. The V gene is TRBV5-5, the J gene TRBJ2-1; 13 bases line up with TRBD2. The junction had 3 bases not matched to a gene; V was cut back by 2 bases and J by 4 bases. The CDR3 is 16 residues long. Looked up from germline, CDR1 is SGHKS and CDR2 is YYEKEE (reference sequence). CDR3 DNA: TGTGCCAGCAGCTTAGGACTAGCGGGAGTATACAATGAGCAGTTCTTC. Translated, it gives CASSLGLAGVYNEQFF.

This clonotype has just a few counts. The chain combines TRBV15 with TRBJ2-7; no definite D call. This CDR3 has 12 amino acids. Germline CDR1 is LNHNV and CDR2 is YYDKDF (reference sequence). V shed 2 bases and J shed 3 bases, with 5 bases lying between them. CDR3: CATSRPNYEQYF. CDR3 DNA: TGTGCCACCAGCAGACCAAACTACGAGCAGTACTTC. Full variable domain (rest looked up from reference TRBV15 and TRBJ2-7): DAMVIQNPRYQVTQFGKPVTLSCSQTLNHNVMYWYQQKSSQAPKLLFHYYDKDFNNEADTPDNFQSRRPNTSFCFLDIRSPGLGDTAMYLCATSRPNYEQYFGPGTRLTVT.

There are a few counts of this clonotype. The chain links TRBV4-1 to TRBJ1-1, with 7 bases that match TRBD1. This CDR3 is built from 16 residues. Germline lookup yields CDR1 MGHRA and CDR2 YSYEKL. After removal of 4 bases from V and 3 bases from J, the junction contained 11 bases not matched to a gene. The CDR3 DNA sequence: TGCGCCAGCAGCCCGGGACAGCTTACCTTCTACACTGAAGCTTTCTTT. The encoded protein is CASSPGQLTFYTEAFF.

This chain links TRBV5-1 with TRBJ2-7; the D gene is possibly TRBD1 (6 bases). The J call may be in error: the DNA end matches TRBJ2-5 better. The germline V gene encodes CDR1 SGHRS and CDR2 YFSETQ. This CDR3 is built from 13 residues. The CDR3 sequence: CASSTTGSETQYF. CDR3 bases: TGCGCCAGCAGCACAACAGGGTCCGAGACCCAGTACTTC.

The chain combines TRBV28 with TRBJ2-4; no definite D call. Germline V lookup: CDR1 MDHEN, CDR2 SYDVKM. CDR3 length equals 16 residues. The V and J ends lost 5 bases and 0 bases respectively, with 14 bases between them. The CDR3 reads CASSPTVLLAKNIQYF. CDR3 DNA sequence: TGTGCCAGCAGTCCAACCGTACTACTAGCCAAAAACATTCAGTACTTC.

The rearrangement joins TRBV6-5 to TRBJ2-1; 8 bases fit TRBD2. Germline V CDR1 and CDR2: MNHEY, SVGAGI. The CDR3 is 17 amino acids. Trimming at V came to 0 bases and at J to 13 bases, leaving 17 bases not matched to a gene. The CDR3, as DNA: TGTGCCAGCAGTTACTCGTTCCGGGAGGGCCTCCAAGAGACCCAGTTCTTC. Translation gives CASSYSFREGLQETQFF.

This clonotype showed up just a few times. The chain links TRBV10-3 to TRBJ2-1; 13 bases are shared with TRBD2. The V gene end was trimmed by 3 bases and the J gene end by 4 bases; junction bases not matched to a gene: 3. The germline CDR1 and CDR2 sequences are ENHRY and SYGVKD. The CDR3 extends over 16 amino acids. As DNA, the CDR3 is TGTGCCATCAGTGACCAGGGACTAGCGGGATACAATGAGCAGTTCTTC. Its translation is CAISDQGLAGYNEQFF.